This T cell receptor beta chain was observed in a study of T-cell memory formation after mild COVID-19. The CDR3 spans 16 residues. Germline-derived CDR1 and CDR2 are LGHDT and YNNKEL (reference sequence). The junction had 8 bases not matched to a gene; V was cut back by 3 bases and J by 7 bases. Via MiXCR, TCRdb re-called the 5' RACE reads, giving one row per CDR3 protein. The data contain about 350,000 distinct CDR3 sequences, 14% of them singletons. This clonotype was picked up many times. The receptor was isolated from a man aged 18 to 29 who had mild COVID-19 (a few samples of this study predate the infection). Cell type and time point are not known. Material: PBMCs or a T cell subset sorted from them (not recorded which). V is TRBV3-1 and J is TRBJ2-1; 11 bases are a match to TRBD2. The CDR3 loop is CASSQGLAASGNEQFF. CDR3 sequence (DNA): TGTGCCAGCAGCCAGGGACTAGCGGCCTCTGGTAATGAGCAGTTCTTC.